These 29 T cell receptor beta chains share one sample of origin, sequenced in a study of cytomegalovirus exposure and HLA in healthy donors. Use of 60 Vbeta and 13 Jbeta primers characterized the PCR. Clones were read by immunoSEQ multiplex PCR, and TCRdb kept only the in-frame ones, dropping some. The sample yields over 65,000 clones, roughly 80% seen once. The specimen was PBMCs. All receptors come from a man aged 40-49 years in good health and CMV-seronegative.

This chain joins TRBV7-2 and TRBJ1-3, with D perhaps matching TRBD1 (6 bases). Trimming removed 0 bases at V and 4 bases at J, with 16 bases between. This CDR3 comprises 17 residues. CDR1 is SGHTA and CDR2 is FQGNSA in the germline V gene. The CDR3 is CASSLAPGRTGGNTIYF. The CDR3 nucleotides are TGTGCCAGCAGCTTAGCCCCGGGACGAACAGGGGGAAACACCATATATTTT.

This chain connects TRBV7-2 to TRBJ2-7, with D maybe TRBD1 (6 bases). Germline-derived CDR1 and CDR2 are SGHTA and FQGNSA. This CDR3 has 15 amino acids. Trimming left V 1 base short and J 3 bases short, with 13 bases between. The CDR3 DNA sequence: TGTGCCAGCAGCTTAGAAGGCAGGGGTGACTACGAGCAGTACTTC. It encodes CASSLEGRGDYEQYF.

The chain recombines TRBV6-1 with TRBJ1-1; TRBD1 agrees at 8 bases. Germline assignment: CDR1 MNHNS and CDR2 SASEGT. The CDR3 extends over 14 amino acids. V lost 5 bases to trimming and J lost 1 base; unmatched junction nucleotides: 3. The CDR3 DNA follows: TGTGCCAGCAGTCAGGGACAGGCGAACACTGAAGCTTTCTTT. It translates to CASSQGQANTEAFF.

The rearrangement uses TRBV9 and TRBJ1-1, with 11 bases fitting TRBD1. The V gene's germline CDR1 is SGDLS and CDR2 YYNGEE. The junction had 12 bases not matched to a gene; V was cut back by 2 bases and J by 3 bases. The CDR3 has 18 residues. CDR3 nucleotide sequence: TGTGCCAGCAGCGTCGGGACATGGGGACAGGGGGTTCACACTGAAGCTTTCTTT. Protein: CASSVGTWGQGVHTEAFF.

This clone occurred once. The chain is built from TRBV27 and TRBJ2-7, with 12 bases that match TRBD2. Germline CDR1 reads MNHEY; CDR2 reads SMNVEV (reference sequence). CDR3 length: 14 amino acids. With V trimmed by 7 bases and J by 5 bases, 6 bases remained unmatched. The CDR3 here is CASKTSGSSNEQYF. CDR3 in DNA: TGTGCCAGCAAGACTAGCGGGAGTTCTAACGAGCAGTACTTC.

The chain employs TRBV7-2 and TRBJ2-7, with TRBD1 matching over 12 bases. CDR1 is SGHTA, CDR2 FQGNSA, per germline. There are 15 residues in the CDR3. J was trimmed by 5 bases and V by 4 bases; bases with no gene match: 6. This chain's CDR3 is CASSSPGQGADEQYF. CDR3 nucleotides: TGTGCCAGCAGCTCACCGGGACAGGGGGCAGACGAGCAGTACTTC.

This chain joins TRBV6-1 and TRBJ2-7; 8 bases align to TRBD1. Trimming at V came to 6 bases and at J to 2 bases, leaving 6 bases not matched to a gene. This CDR3 spans 14 amino acids. Germline CDR1 reads MNHNS; CDR2 reads SASEGT. The CDR3 spells CASRGTGVTYEQYF. CDR3 DNA sequence: TGTGCCAGCAGGGGGACAGGTGTAACCTACGAGCAGTACTTC.

This chain uses TRBV19 with TRBJ2-7; 12 positions match TRBD2. J gave up 2 bases and V 4 bases, and 0 bases lay outside the gene matches. The germline V gene encodes CDR1 LNHDA and CDR2 SQIVND (reference sequence). The CDR3 runs to 14 residues. The CDR3 region has the DNA TGTGCCAGTAGTACTAGCGGGAGGGCCTACGAGCAGTACTTC. Translated, it gives CASSTSGRAYEQYF.

The V call is TRBV7-9, the J call TRBJ1-2; the match to TRBD1 covers 10 bases. The J segment lost 3 bases and the V segment lost 0 bases, leaving 10 bases of the junction unmatched. The germline V gene encodes CDR1 SEHNR and CDR2 FQNEAQ (reference sequence). The CDR3 loop spans 18 amino acids. CDR3 residues: CASSLAPVGQGLDYGYTF. CDR3 nucleotides: TGTGCCAGCAGCTTAGCGCCTGTGGGACAGGGGCTGGACTATGGCTACACCTTC.

This chain connects TRBV2 to TRBJ1-2; D possibly corresponds to TRBD1 (6 bases). Germline CDR1 SNHLY, CDR2 FYNNEI. There are 15 residues in the CDR3. The ends were cut back, 0 bases at V and 10 bases at J, with 18 bases in the middle. This CDR3 is CASSEALRLDSYYTF. DNA for the CDR3: TGTGCCAGCAGTGAAGCGCTTCGGCTGGACAGCTACTACACCTTC.

The V and J genes are TRBV29-1 and TRBJ2-7; TRBD1 matches 9 bases. Unmatched junction bases numbered 11, after V lost 5 bases and J lost 6 bases. The CDR3 length is 14 residues. Germline V lookup: CDR1 SQVTM, CDR2 ANQGSEA. This CDR3 reads CSVSTGGASLEQYF. CDR3 sequence (DNA): TGCAGCGTTTCAACAGGGGGCGCGTCTCTCGAGCAGTACTTC.

The rearrangement uses TRBV6-4 and TRBJ1-5; D is unclear. V lost 3 bases, J lost 6 bases, and 9 bases lay in between. Per germline, CDR1 MRHNA and CDR2 SNTAGT. This CDR3 has 13 amino acids. The CDR3 DNA reads TGTGCCAGCAGTGAGCTCCCAGGTCAGCCCCAGCATTTT. Translated: CASSELPGQPQHF.

The rearrangement joins TRBV5-1 to TRBJ2-1; tentative D call: TRBD2 (5 bases). Between the trimmed V and J ends, which lost 4 bases and 5 bases, there was a span of 16 bases. Germline V gene lookup returns CDR1 SGHRS and CDR2 YFSETQ. The CDR3 loop spans 15 amino acids. The DNA of the CDR3 is TGCGCCAGCAGCGTAGGAATAGCGTTGAACAATGAGCAGTTCTTC. It yields the protein CASSVGIALNNEQFF.

The chain employs TRBV6-5 and TRBJ1-2; D is possibly TRBD1 (5 bases). The germline V and J ends were trimmed by 4 bases and 4 bases, with 10 bases remaining between them. Germline V lookup: CDR1 MNHEY, CDR2 SVGAGI. This CDR3 is built from 13 residues. CDR3 protein: CASSSPGFYGYTF. The CDR3 DNA reads as TGTGCCAGCAGTTCCCCAGGGTTCTATGGCTACACCTTC.

The chain employs TRBV30 and TRBJ2-1; TRBD2 aligns across 8 bases. The CDR3 consists of 17 residues. Germline CDR1 reads GTSNPN; CDR2 reads SVGIG (reference sequence). V lost 5 bases to trimming and J lost 0 bases; unmatched junction nucleotides: 12. This chain's CDR3 is CAWERGERGSSYNEQFF. CDR3 nucleotide sequence: TGTGCCTGGGAGAGGGGGGAGCGGGGGAGCTCCTACAATGAGCAGTTCTTC.

This clone was picked up one time. The CDR3 spells CAIRGGAGSDSPLHF. The CDR3 region has the DNA TGTGCCATCAGGGGGGGGGCAGGGTCCGATTCACCCCTCCACTTT. The chain is built from TRBV10-3 and TRBJ1-6, with D perhaps matching TRBD1 (6 bases). Trimming left V 6 bases short and J 8 bases short, with 17 bases between. This CDR3 region has 15 residues. CDR1 and CDR2 from the germline V gene are ENHRY and SYGVKD.

The J gene is TRBJ1-2, the V gene TRBV27; TRBD1 agrees at 7 bases. Germline trimming cut 5 bases from V and 5 bases from J; bases unmatched to any gene: 8. The CDR3 covers 14 residues. CDR1 and CDR2 (germline): MNHEY, SMNVEV (reference sequence). The CDR3 spells CASSIQRTGYGYTF. The DNA for the CDR3 is TGTGCCAGCAGTATACAAAGGACAGGATATGGCTACACCTTC.

This sequence joins TRBV4-1 and TRBJ1-6; D ambiguous. Trimming left V 0 bases short and J 10 bases short, with 13 bases between. The CDR3 has 15 amino acids. The germline V gene has CDR1 MGHRA and CDR2 YSYEKL. CDR3 DNA sequence: TGCGCCAGCAGCCAAGATCTGGAAAGCGGGTCACCCCTCCACTTT. Protein sequence: CASSQDLESGSPLHF.

This clone is a singleton in its sample. The gene calls are TRBV2 and TRBJ1-2; TRBD1 aligns across 8 bases. This CDR3 has 16 amino acids. Germline V gene data show CDR1 as SNHLY and CDR2 as FYNNEI. V trimming: 1 base; J trimming: 0 bases; junction bases outside the gene matches: 4. The CDR3 reads CASSEGDRISNYGYTF. As DNA, the CDR3 is TGTGCCAGCAGTGAAGGGGACAGGATATCTAACTATGGCTACACCTTC.

The chain employs TRBV6-1 and TRBJ2-5; 8 nucleotides agree with TRBD1. This CDR3 has 13 residues. The germline gives CDR1 MNHNS, CDR2 SASEGT. V trimming: 4 bases; J trimming: 2 bases; junction bases outside the gene matches: 0. CDR3 sequence (DNA): TGTGCCAGCAGTGGGACAGGGCAAGAGACCCAGTACTTC. Translating gives CASSGTGQETQYF.

V is TRBV5-4 and J is TRBJ1-4; the D is unclear. Per the germline V gene, CDR1 is SGHNT and CDR2 is YYREEE (reference sequence). The CDR3 contains 14 residues. V shed 0 bases and J shed 0 bases, with 3 bases lying between them. CDR3 protein: CASSLGATNEKLFF. CDR3 nucleotides: TGTGCCAGCAGCTTGGGCGCAACTAATGAAAAACTGTTTTTT.

Of note for this clone: An end of the junction differs from the germline gene, which may be a read error. V and J are TRBV7-9 and TRBJ1-1; a weak D match, TRBD1 (5 bases). This CDR3 is 12 amino acids long. CDR1 is SEHNR and CDR2 is FQNEAQ in the germline V gene (reference sequence). The CDR3 DNA sequence: TGTTCCAGCAGACCAGACAGCCGGGAAGCTTTCTTT. Protein: CSSRPDSREAFF.

This chain connects TRBV6-6 to TRBJ1-4, with TRBD1 matching 9 bases. Germline loops: CDR1 MNHNY, CDR2 SVGAGI (reference sequence). The length of the CDR3 is 13 residues. J gave up 6 bases and V 5 bases, and 1 base lay outside the gene matches. CDR3 nucleotides: TGTGCCAGCAGTCGGACAGGGGATGAAAAACTGTTTTTT. Translation gives CASSRTGDEKLFF.

The rearrangement joins TRBV15 to TRBJ1-4; D is undetermined. The CDR3 totals 13 residues. V shed 1 base and J shed 11 bases, with 11 bases lying between them. Germline V lookup: CDR1 LNHNV, CDR2 YYDKDF (reference sequence). The CDR3 DNA sequence: TGTGCCACCAGCAGAGCCTCGGGAGGGAAACTGTTTTTT. Protein product: CATSRASGGKLFF. The complete variable domain, with remaining parts taken from reference TRBV15 and TRBJ1-4, reads DAMVIQNPRYQVTQFGKPVTLSCSQTLNHNVMYWYQQKSSQAPKLLFHYYDKDFNNEADTPDNFQSRRPNTSFCFLDIRSPGLGDTAMYLCATSRASGGKLFFGSGTQLSVL.

This chain joins TRBV4-1 and TRBJ2-5; 7 bases align to TRBD1. The J call could be wrong; TRBJ2-7 is a better fit for the DNA end. This CDR3 is 14 amino acids long. In germline, CDR1 is MGHRA, CDR2 YSYEKL. CDR3 sequence (DNA): TGCGCCAGCAGCCAAGAGACAGGGTGGTACGAGCAGTACTTC. It codes for CASSQETGWYEQYF.

This chain links TRBV5-1 with TRBJ2-3; 7 bases are a match to TRBD1. V shed 0 bases and J 3 bases; nucleotides not matched to a gene: 13. Per the germline V gene, CDR1 is SGHRS and CDR2 is YFSETQ. This CDR3 has 18 amino acids. The CDR3 reads CASSLAGVGGSRTDTQYF. The CDR3 region has the DNA TGCGCCAGCAGCTTGGCCGGGGTAGGGGGCTCGAGGACAGATACGCAGTATTTT.

V and J are TRBV29-1 and TRBJ1-6; D uncertain. CDR1 and CDR2 from the germline V gene are SQVTM and ANQGSEA. This CDR3 has 12 amino acids. Trimming left V 4 bases short and J 6 bases short, with 7 bases between. The CDR3 region is CSVGTGNSPLHF. The CDR3 region has the DNA TGCAGCGTTGGAACCGGTAATTCACCCCTCCACTTT.

The rearrangement links TRBV27 to TRBJ2-7; the D gene is possibly TRBD1 (6 bases). V was cut by 6 bases and J by 1 base, with 16 bases left in between. Germline lookup yields CDR1 MNHEY and CDR2 SMNVEV (reference sequence). The CDR3 loop spans 15 amino acids. CDR3 protein: CASRTTGSSSYEQYF. The CDR3 nucleotides are TGTGCCAGCAGGACCACAGGGAGTTCTTCCTACGAGCAGTACTTC.

A few counts support this clone. This chain joins TRBV7-2 and TRBJ2-4; D perhaps matches TRBD1 (6 bases). The CDR3 totals 15 residues. Looked up from germline, CDR1 is SGHTA and CDR2 is FQGNSA. Trimming left V 6 bases short and J 6 bases short, with 18 bases between. The CDR3 reads CASSLSQGYGNIQYF. In DNA form, the CDR3 reads TGTGCCAGCAGTTTGTCACAGGGTTACGGAAACATTCAGTACTTC.